A single T cell receptor (beta chain) is shown here with its context. Its antigen is as yet unknown. The CDR3 is made up of 16 amino acids. Germline lookup yields CDR1 LNHDA and CDR2 SQIVND (reference sequence). Between the trimmed V and J ends, which lost 7 bases and 6 bases, there was a span of 21 bases. This specimen comes from a study of shared clonotypes between healthy human individuals. Study-wide background: CD8 memory received one plate per donor, CD8 naive two, CD4 memory three and CD4 naive three. Regarding the study as a whole: Depth was large, yet rarefaction showed that sorted-subset sequencing was incomplete.

CD4+ cell separation produced CD45RA+ naive and CD45RA-negative memory subsets. Methods used by the authors: ImmunoSEQ supplied junction-only sequences lacking quality scores, so filtering was different. Using immunoSEQ multiplex PCR, the repertoire was profiled, and TCRdb retains in-frame clones only, with some absent. V, J and clone size were drawn from that table, and D and trimming were deduced from the DNA. The table lists about 2.4 million clones, over 85% of them singletons. The TCR sequence derives from a man younger than 30 in good health. Sequenced sample: naive CD4+ T cells sorted from blood. As to subset: CD45RA+ positively selected. The V call is TRBV19, the J call TRBJ1-4; D call uncertain. The DNA of the CDR3 is TGTGCCAGTAAGATGTGGGGATCGGGTCCCTATGAAAAACTGTTTTTT. Translation: CASKMWGSGPYEKLFF.